The entry below gives a single T cell receptor beta chain sequence along with its context. The antigen is unknown. This sample was included in a study of T cells in Graves' hyperthyroidism and ophthalmopathy. Study results and limitations: A model using 13 V-J features told ophthalmopathy apart from stable hyperthyroidism.

V was clipped by 4 bases and J by 7 bases; unmatched bases: 5. CDR3 length: 14 residues. Germline V lookup: CDR1 SGHRS, CDR2 YFSETQ. Template material for amplifying TCR beta CDR3 regions consisted of RNA transcripts. In the first-round RT-PCR of the TCR CDR3, the HTBI primer set was used. TCRdb analysed the multiplex PCR reads with MiXCR anew, one entry per CDR3 protein. Altogether around 350,000 distinct CDR3 sequences are present, 14% being singletons, with the ten largest covering around 20%. This TCR derives from a woman aged 25-40 years with Graves' ophthalmopathy. The specimen was blood. This chain links TRBV5-1 with TRBJ1-6; TRBD1 agrees at 7 bases. The CDR3 loop is CASSPGQLNSPLHF. DNA of the CDR3: TGCGCCAGCAGCCCGGGACAGTTAAATTCACCCCTCCACTTT. The variable domain in full, completed from reference TRBV5-1 and TRBJ1-6, reads KAGVTQTPRYLIKTRGQQVTLSCSPISGHRSVSWYQQTPGQGLQFLFEYFSETQRNKGNFPGRFSGRQFSNSRSEMNVSTLELGDSALYLCASSPGQLNSPLHFGNGTRLTVT.